These 7 T cell receptor beta chains share one sample of origin, sequenced in a study of Graves' ophthalmopathy and Graves' hyperthyroidism. Amplification from RNA transcripts yielded the TCR beta CDR3 regions. The library came from an HTBI-primed first-round RT-PCR and a second-round multiplex PCR. TCRdb reanalysed the multiplex PCR reads using MiXCR and keeps one entry per CDR3 protein. The top ten hold 40% to 55% of the sample, which has 650,000 to 900,000 distinct CDR3 sequences, 40% seen once. The sequenced sample consisted of peripheral blood. The receptors stem from an adult man with Graves' ophthalmopathy.

The genes are TRBV7-2 and TRBJ1-6; 8 bases are shared with TRBD1. Germline loops: CDR1 SGHTA, CDR2 FQGNSA. The ends lost 5 bases at V and 5 bases at J; junction bases unmatched: 5. The CDR3 totals 15 residues. Here the CDR3 reads CASSTPGQDNSPLHF. CDR3 DNA sequence: TGTGCCAGCAGCACACCGGGACAGGATAATTCACCCCTCCACTTT.

In its sample, this clonotype was seen a few times. The chain employs TRBV20-1 and TRBJ2-2, with 10 bases that match TRBD2. V lost 0 bases and J lost 7; bases outside the gene matches: 8. This CDR3 region has 16 residues. The V gene's germline CDR1 is DFQATT and CDR2 SNEGSKA (reference sequence). This chain's CDR3 is CSARDVAGGGDGELFF. The CDR3 bases are TGCAGTGCTAGAGATGTAGCGGGAGGCGGGGACGGGGAGCTGTTTTTT.

The CDR3 loop is CASGDSPGADTQYF. CDR3 coding DNA: TGTGCCAGCGGGGACAGTCCGGGGGCAGATACGCAGTATTTT. The rearrangement uses TRBV9 and TRBJ2-3; D may be TRBD1 (7 bases). V was pared by 7 bases and J by 4 bases, with 16 bases between. The CDR3 covers 14 residues. Per germline, CDR1 SGDLS and CDR2 YYNGEE.

Ten or more counts support this clonotype. The chain carries TRBV29-1 and TRBJ2-5; possible D gene TRBD2, 5 bases. The ends were cut back, 7 bases at V and 0 bases at J, with 9 bases in the middle. This CDR3 has 12 residues. Germline values: CDR1 SQVTM, CDR2 ANQGSEA. CDR3 nucleotides: TGCAGCGCCCTAGCCCACCAAGAGACCCAGTACTTC. This encodes CSALAHQETQYF.

This clonotype was observed a few times. The chain has TRBV24-1 and TRBJ2-2; D call uncertain. V lost 9 bases and J lost 3, with 16 bases in between. Germline CDR1 and CDR2: KGHDR and SFDVKD. The CDR3 covers 15 residues. CDR3 bases: TGTGCCACCGGATCAAGGCCTGCAGACACCGGGGAGCTGTTTTTT. Residues: CATGSRPADTGELFF.

This clonotype was observed a few times. An end of the junction does not agree with germline; a read error may underlie this. The J gene is TRBJ2-5, the V gene TRBV20-1, with TRBD2 as a possible D gene (6 bases). The CDR3 totals 14 residues. Per the germline V gene, CDR1 is DFQATT and CDR2 is SNEGSKA (reference sequence). CDR3 sequence reads: CSARRTEGVETQYF. DNA for the CDR3: TGTAGTGCTAGAAGGACGGAGGGAGTCGAGACCCAGTACTTC.

This clonotype was found a few times. The chain recombines TRBV7-9 with TRBJ1-2, with TRBD1 as a possible D gene (5 bases). This CDR3 spans 15 amino acids. Trimming cost V 3 bases and J 0 bases, with 11 bases left between them. Germline CDR1 SEHNR, CDR2 FQNEAQ (reference sequence). The CDR3 here is CASSLNPGSNYGYTF. The CDR3 coding sequence is TGTGCCAGCAGCTTGAATCCAGGGTCTAACTATGGCTACACCTTC.